This TCR beta chain was identified in a study of T cell clones after liver transplantation. Study information: Standard immunosuppression, with no induction, continued until 12-24 months after transplant. Tolerance: complete withdrawal held at least one year, liver enzymes staying within twice normal. General study results and limits: Post-transplant time points were not standardized, so conclusions are preliminary. The donor-reactive repertoire was only partly measurable in a couple of subjects, lacking donor cells.

Comments on this clone: Its cognate antigen is unknown.

Here immunoSEQ multiplex PCR was the method, and the copy in TCRdb shows in-frame clones only, minus some. This table has 40,000 to 55,000 clones, about 86% appearing once. Germline V gene data show CDR1 as SGHRS and CDR2 as YFSETQ. The CDR3 is made up of 15 amino acids. Trimming cost V 0 bases and J 3 bases, with 10 bases left between them. The clonotype comes from a human patient who received a liver transplant. Part of the T cell pool may stem from the graft donor. V is TRBV5-1 and J is TRBJ2-1, with D possibly TRBD2 on 5 matching bases. The sequenced sample was CD4+ T cells from blood, obtained 24 months after liver transplant. This CDR3 reads CASSLGAAIYNEQFF. CDR3 DNA: TGCGCCAGCAGCTTGGGAGCGGCAATCTACAATGAGCAGTTCTTC. The whole variable domain, remainder taken from reference TRBV5-1 and TRBJ2-1, is KAGVTQTPRYLIKTRGQQVTLSCSPISGHRSVSWYQQTPGQGLQFLFEYFSETQRNKGNFPGRFSGRQFSNSRSEMNVSTLELGDSALYLCASSLGAAIYNEQFFGPGTRLTVL.